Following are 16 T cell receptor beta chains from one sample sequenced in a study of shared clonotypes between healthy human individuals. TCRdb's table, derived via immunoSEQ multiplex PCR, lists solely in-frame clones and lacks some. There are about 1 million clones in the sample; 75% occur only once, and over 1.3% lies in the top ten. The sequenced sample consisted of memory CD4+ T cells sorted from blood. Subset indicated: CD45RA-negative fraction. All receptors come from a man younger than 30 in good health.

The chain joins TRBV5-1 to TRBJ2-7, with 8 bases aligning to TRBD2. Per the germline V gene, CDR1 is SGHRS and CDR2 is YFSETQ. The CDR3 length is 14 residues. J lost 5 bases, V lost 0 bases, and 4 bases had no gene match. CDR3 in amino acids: CASSLGAGANEQYF. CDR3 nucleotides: TGCGCCAGCAGCTTGGGAGCGGGGGCCAACGAGCAGTACTTC.

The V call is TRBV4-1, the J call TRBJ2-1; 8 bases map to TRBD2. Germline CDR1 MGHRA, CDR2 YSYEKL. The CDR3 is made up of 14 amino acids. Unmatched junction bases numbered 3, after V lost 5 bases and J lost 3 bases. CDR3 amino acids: CASSLSGSYNEQFF. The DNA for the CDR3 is TGCGCCAGCAGCTTGAGCGGGAGCTACAATGAGCAGTTCTTC.

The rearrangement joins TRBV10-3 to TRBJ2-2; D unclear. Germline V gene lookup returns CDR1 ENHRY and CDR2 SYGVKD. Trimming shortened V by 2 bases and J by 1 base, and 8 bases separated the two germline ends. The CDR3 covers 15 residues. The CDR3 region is CAISEGRQNTGELFF. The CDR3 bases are TGTGCCATCAGTGAGGGCAGGCAGAACACCGGGGAGCTGTTTTTT.

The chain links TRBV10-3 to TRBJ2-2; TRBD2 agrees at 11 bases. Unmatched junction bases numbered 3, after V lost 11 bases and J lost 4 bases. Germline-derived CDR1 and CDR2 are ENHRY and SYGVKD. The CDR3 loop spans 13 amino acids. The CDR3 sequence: CAGGTSGTGELFF. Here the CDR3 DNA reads TGTGCCGGAGGGACTAGCGGCACCGGGGAGCTGTTTTTT.

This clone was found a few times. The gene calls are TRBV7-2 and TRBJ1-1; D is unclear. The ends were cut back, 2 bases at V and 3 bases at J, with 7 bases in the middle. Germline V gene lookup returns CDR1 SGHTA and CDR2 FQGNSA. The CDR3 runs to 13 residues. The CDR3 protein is CASSLFMDTEAFF. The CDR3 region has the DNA TGTGCCAGCAGCTTATTCATGGACACTGAAGCTTTCTTT. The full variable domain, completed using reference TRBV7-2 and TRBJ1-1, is GAGVSQSPSNKVTEKGKDVELRCDPISGHTALYWYRQSLGQGLEFLIYFQGNSAPDKSGLPSDRFSAERTGGSVSTLTIQRTQQEDSAVYLCASSLFMDTEAFFGQGTRLTVV.

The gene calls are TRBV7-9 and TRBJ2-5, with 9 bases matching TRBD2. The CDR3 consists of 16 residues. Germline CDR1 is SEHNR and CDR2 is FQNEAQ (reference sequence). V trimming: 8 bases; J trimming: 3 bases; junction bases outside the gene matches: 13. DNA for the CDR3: TGTGCCAGCCAACCCGGGACTAGCAGGGGTAAAGAGACCCAGTACTTC. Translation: CASQPGTSRGKETQYF.

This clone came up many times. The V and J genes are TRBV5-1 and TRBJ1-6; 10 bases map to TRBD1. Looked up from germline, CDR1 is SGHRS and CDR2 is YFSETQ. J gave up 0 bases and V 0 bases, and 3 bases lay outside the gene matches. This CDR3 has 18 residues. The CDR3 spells CASSLGDRGFSYNSPLHF. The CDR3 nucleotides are TGCGCCAGCAGCTTGGGGGACAGGGGTTTCTCCTATAATTCACCCCTCCACTTT.

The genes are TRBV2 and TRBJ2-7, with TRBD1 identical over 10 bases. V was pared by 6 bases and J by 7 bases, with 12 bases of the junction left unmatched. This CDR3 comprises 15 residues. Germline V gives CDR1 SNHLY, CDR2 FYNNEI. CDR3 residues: CASRPSGTGVGEQYF. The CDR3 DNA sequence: TGTGCCAGCAGGCCCTCCGGGACAGGGGTTGGGGAGCAGTACTTC.

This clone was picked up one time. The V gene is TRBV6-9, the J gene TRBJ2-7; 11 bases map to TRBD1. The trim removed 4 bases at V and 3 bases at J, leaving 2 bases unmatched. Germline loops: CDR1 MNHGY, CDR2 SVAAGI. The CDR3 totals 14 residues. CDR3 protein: CASSLGQGVYEQYF. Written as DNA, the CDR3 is TGTGCCAGCAGTTTGGGACAGGGGGTCTACGAGCAGTACTTC.

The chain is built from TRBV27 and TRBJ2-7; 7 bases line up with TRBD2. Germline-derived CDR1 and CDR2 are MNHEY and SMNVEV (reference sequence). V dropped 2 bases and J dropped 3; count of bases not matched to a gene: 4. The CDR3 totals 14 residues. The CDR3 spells CASSLLADNYEQYF. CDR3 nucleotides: TGTGCCAGCAGTTTACTAGCGGATAACTACGAGCAGTACTTC.

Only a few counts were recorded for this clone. This chain's CDR3 is CATSVGGLDEKLFF. The CDR3 nucleotides are TGTGCCACCAGTGTGGGGGGGCTGGATGAAAAACTGTTTTTT. The chain is built from TRBV15 and TRBJ1-4; D may be TRBD1 (6 bases). CDR1 and CDR2 (germline): LNHNV, YYDKDF (reference sequence). V was cut by 6 bases and J by 6 bases, with 14 bases left in between. The CDR3 is 14 residues long.

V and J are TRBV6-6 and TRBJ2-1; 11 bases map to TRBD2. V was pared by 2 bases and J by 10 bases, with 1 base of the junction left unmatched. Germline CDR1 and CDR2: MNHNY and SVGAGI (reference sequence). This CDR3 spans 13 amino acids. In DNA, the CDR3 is TGTGCCAGCAGTTACGGGACTAGCGGAGAGCAGTTCTTC. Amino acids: CASSYGTSGEQFF.

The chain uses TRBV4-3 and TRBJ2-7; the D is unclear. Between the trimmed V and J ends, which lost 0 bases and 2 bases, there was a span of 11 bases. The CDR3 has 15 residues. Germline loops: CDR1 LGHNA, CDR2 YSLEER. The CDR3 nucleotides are TGCGCCAGCAGCCAAGATGCAGGATCCACCTACGAGCAGTACTTC. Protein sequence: CASSQDAGSTYEQYF.

In nucleotides, the CDR3 is TGCGCCAGCAGCCAAAGCCAGGGTGGAATGTACGAGCAGTACTTC. Translated, it gives CASSQSQGGMYEQYF. The gene calls are TRBV4-3 and TRBJ2-5; a weak D match, TRBD1 (5 bases). The J call may be wrong; the DNA end is better matched by TRBJ2-7. The length of the CDR3 is 15 residues. CDR1 LGHNA and CDR2 YSLEER come from the germline V gene.

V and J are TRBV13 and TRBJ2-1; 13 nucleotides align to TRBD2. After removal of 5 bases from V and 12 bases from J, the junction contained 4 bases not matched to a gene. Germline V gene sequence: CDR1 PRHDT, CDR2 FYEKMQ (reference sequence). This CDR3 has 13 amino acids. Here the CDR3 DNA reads TGTGCCAGCAGCCCCCGACTAGCGGGGGGGCAGTTCTTC. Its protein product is CASSPRLAGGQFF.

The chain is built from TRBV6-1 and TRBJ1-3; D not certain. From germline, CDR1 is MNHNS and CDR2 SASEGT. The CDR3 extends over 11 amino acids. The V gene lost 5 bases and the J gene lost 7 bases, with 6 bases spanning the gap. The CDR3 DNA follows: TGTGCCAGCAGTTTCGGGAACACCATATATTTT. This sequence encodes CASSFGNTIYF.